Here is one TCR beta chain with its context. The sample is drawn from a study of blood T cell repertoires in COVID-19. Some clones are missing from TCRdb's copy, which holds only in-frame ones; the method was immunoSEQ multiplex PCR. The table records about 110,000 clones, less than 85% of them present only once. This CDR3 spans 15 amino acids. Trimming cost V 4 bases and J 4 bases; bases outside gene matches: 8. CDR1 and CDR2 (germline): SGHNT, YYREEE (reference sequence). The origin of this receptor is a man between 65 and 79 years old with active or convalescent COVID-19. The sequencing input was peripheral blood. The chain carries TRBV5-4 and TRBJ1-3; 7 positions match TRBD1. The CDR3 DNA sequence: TGTGCCAGCAGCCCGAAACAGGGGAACGGAAACACCATATATTTT. Translation: CASSPKQGNGNTIYF. The variable domain in full, completed from reference TRBV5-4 and TRBJ1-3, reads ETGVTQSPTHLIKTRGQQVTLRCSSQSGHNTVSWYQQALGQGPQFIFQYYREEENGRGNFPPRFSGLQFPNYSSELNVNALELDDSALYLCASSPKQGNGNTIYFGEGSWLTVV.